The rows below give T cell receptor beta chains drawn from one sample of a study of cytomegalovirus exposure and HLA in healthy donors. Profiling relied on immunoSEQ multiplex PCR, and the TCRdb table lists in-frame clones only, not all of them. This sample has tens of thousands of clones, with around 60% found just once. The sample consisted of PBMCs. Receptor source: a male donor in good health and CMV-seropositive. Each CDR3 is given with its conserved first and last residue. The order of the fields is clone size, D gene, J gene, V gene, CDR3 protein, CDR3 DNA. A D gene is named only where the DNA matches it firmly. Rows give clone size only sometimes, using once, few, many, or a class for an expanded clone.

clone size: NA
D gene: TRBD2
J gene: TRBJ2-3
V gene: TRBV5-1
CDR3 protein: CASSLGLAGRRDTQYF
CDR3 DNA: TGCGCCAGCAGCTTAGGACTAGCGGGGCGAAGAGATACGCAGTATTTT

clone size: NA
D gene: NA
J gene: TRBJ2-3
V gene: TRBV25-1
CDR3 protein: CASSEFTHTQYF
CDR3 DNA: TGTGCCAGCAGTGAATTCACTCATACGCAGTATTTT

clone size: NA
D gene: NA
J gene: TRBJ1-1
V gene: TRBV28
CDR3 protein: CASSPRTRLVNTEAFF
CDR3 DNA: TGTGCCAGCAGTCCCCGGACACGATTGGTGAACACTGAAGCTTTCTTT

clone size: NA
D gene: NA
J gene: TRBJ2-7
V gene: TRBV4-2
CDR3 protein: CASSQEGGGRNYEQYF
CDR3 DNA: TGTGCCAGCAGCCAAGAGGGCGGAGGTAGAAACTACGAGCAGTACTTC

clone size: NA
D gene: NA
J gene: TRBJ2-7
V gene: TRBV4-3
CDR3 protein: CASSQDRGAYEQYF
CDR3 DNA: TGCGCCAGCAGCCAAGACAGGGGAGCCTACGAGCAGTACTTC

clone size: NA
D gene: NA
J gene: TRBJ2-1
V gene: TRBV4-1
CDR3 protein: CASSQVEGQGLPGLGGNEQFF
CDR3 DNA: TGCGCCAGCAGCCAAGTCGAGGGACAGGGCTTACCGGGACTAGGGGGAAATGAGCAGTTCTTC

clone size: NA
D gene: NA
J gene: TRBJ1-5
V gene: TRBV7-9
CDR3 protein: CASSLASQSSFFF
CDR3 DNA: TGTGCCAGCAGCTTAGCATCTCAAAGCTCCTTTTTCTTT

clone size: NA
D gene: TRBD2
J gene: TRBJ2-7
V gene: TRBV5-6
CDR3 protein: CASSLEGSGAYEQYF
CDR3 DNA: TGTGCCAGCAGCTTGGAGGGTAGCGGGGCCTACGAGCAGTACTTC

clone size: few
D gene: NA
J gene: TRBJ2-7
V gene: TRBV6-5
CDR3 protein: CASSYGGGNFYEQYF
CDR3 DNA: TGTGCCAGCAGTTACGGGGGAGGCAATTTCTACGAGCAGTACTTC

clone size: NA
D gene: TRBD2
J gene: TRBJ2-5
V gene: TRBV7-6
CDR3 protein: CASSPGLAGVAETQYF
CDR3 DNA: TGTGCCAGCAGCCCGGGACTAGCGGGAGTGGCAGAGACCCAGTACTTC

clone size: NA
D gene: NA
J gene: TRBJ2-2
V gene: TRBV7-7
CDR3 protein: CASSLEASPGELFF
CDR3 DNA: TGTGCCAGCAGCTTAGAAGCGAGTCCCGGGGAGCTGTTTTTT

clone size: few
D gene: NA
J gene: TRBJ1-4
V gene: TRBV28
CDR3 protein: CASSLTVGQGNEKLFF
CDR3 DNA: TGTGCCAGCAGTTTAACAGTAGGGCAGGGTAACGAAAAACTGTTTTTT

clone size: NA
D gene: NA
J gene: TRBJ1-5
V gene: TRBV18
CDR3 protein: CASSPPEGSNQPQHF
CDR3 DNA: TGTGCCAGCTCACCACCGGAGGGTAGCAATCAGCCCCAGCATTTT

clone size: few
D gene: TRBD2
J gene: TRBJ2-1
V gene: TRBV28
CDR3 protein: CASSLSLAGGEQFF
CDR3 DNA: TGTGCCAGCAGTTTGTCACTAGCGGGAGGTGAGCAGTTCTTC

clone size: NA
D gene: TRBD2
J gene: TRBJ2-3
V gene: TRBV27
CDR3 protein: CASSQPGLAGARADTQYF
CDR3 DNA: TGTGCCAGCAGTCAACCGGGACTAGCGGGAGCAAGGGCGGATACGCAGTATTTT

clone size: NA
D gene: TRBD1
J gene: TRBJ1-3
V gene: TRBV7-2
CDR3 protein: CASSFIQGSGNTIYF
CDR3 DNA: TGTGCCAGCAGCTTCATACAGGGGTCCGGAAACACCATATATTTT

clone size: NA
D gene: TRBD2
J gene: TRBJ2-5
V gene: TRBV5-1
CDR3 protein: CASSLAGGVSETQYF
CDR3 DNA: TGCGCCAGCAGCTTGGCCGGGGGGGTCTCAGAGACCCAGTACTTC

clone size: NA
D gene: NA
J gene: TRBJ2-7
V gene: TRBV5-4
CDR3 protein: CASSLGGYEQYF
CDR3 DNA: TGTGCCAGCAGCCTCGGGGGTTACGAGCAGTACTTC

clone size: few
D gene: TRBD2
J gene: TRBJ2-7
V gene: TRBV27
CDR3 protein: CASSSLAGGPYEQYF
CDR3 DNA: TGTGCCAGCAGTTCACTAGCGGGGGGGCCGTACGAGCAGTACTTC

clone size: NA
D gene: TRBD2
J gene: TRBJ2-3
V gene: TRBV30
CDR3 protein: CAWSPSGGGDTQYF
CDR3 DNA: TGTGCCTGGTCCCCTAGCGGGGGAGGAGATACGCAGTATTTT

clone size: few
D gene: NA
J gene: TRBJ2-7
V gene: TRBV18
CDR3 protein: CASSSLTGSGEQYF
CDR3 DNA: TGTGCCAGCTCATCTCTTACCGGGAGTGGCGAGCAGTACTTC

clone size: NA
D gene: TRBD2
J gene: TRBJ2-4
V gene: TRBV7-2
CDR3 protein: CASTPGTRKNIQYF
CDR3 DNA: TGTGCCAGCACCCCTGGGACTAGAAAAAACATTCAGTACTTC

clone size: NA
D gene: TRBD1
J gene: TRBJ2-7
V gene: TRBV5-1
CDR3 protein: CASSRGQGMNYEQYF
CDR3 DNA: TGCGCCAGCAGCCGCGGACAGGGCATGAACTACGAGCAGTACTTC

clone size: NA
D gene: NA
J gene: TRBJ2-7
V gene: TRBV7-9
CDR3 protein: CSSSLALGLSREQYF
CDR3 DNA: TGTTCCAGCAGCCTAGCCCTTGGACTTTCGAGGGAGCAGTACTTC

clone size: NA
D gene: NA
J gene: TRBJ2-7
V gene: TRBV4-2
CDR3 protein: CASSQGEISTGPQFEQYF
CDR3 DNA: TGTGCCAGCAGCCAAGGGGAGATCTCAACAGGGCCCCAGTTCGAGCAGTACTTC

clone size: NA
D gene: TRBD1
J gene: TRBJ1-3
V gene: TRBV15
CDR3 protein: CATSRATQGAGTIYF
CDR3 DNA: TGTGCCACCAGCAGAGCTACCCAGGGGGCGGGCACCATATATTTT

clone size: few
D gene: TRBD2
J gene: TRBJ2-1
V gene: TRBV7-9
CDR3 protein: CASSFWTSGSNEQFF
CDR3 DNA: TGTGCCAGCAGCTTCTGGACTAGCGGGAGCAATGAGCAGTTCTTC

clone size: NA
D gene: NA
J gene: TRBJ1-5
V gene: TRBV18
CDR3 protein: CASSPPGGEQPQHF
CDR3 DNA: TGTGCCAGCTCACCACCGGGCGGGGAACAGCCCCAGCATTTT

clone size: NA
D gene: TRBD1
J gene: TRBJ1-5
V gene: TRBV5-1
CDR3 protein: CASSFTGEGNQPQHF
CDR3 DNA: TGCGCCAGCAGTTTTACAGGGGAGGGCAATCAGCCCCAGCATTTT

clone size: NA
D gene: TRBD2
J gene: TRBJ2-7
V gene: TRBV27
CDR3 protein: CASSSGLAYEQYF
CDR3 DNA: TGTGCCAGCAGTTCGGGACTAGCCTACGAGCAGTACTTC

clone size: few
D gene: NA
J gene: TRBJ1-2
V gene: TRBV5-5
CDR3 protein: CASSLVPGPSGYTF
CDR3 DNA: TGTGCCAGCAGCTTGGTTCCAGGCCCTTCTGGCTACACCTTC